In this sample, the clone carrying this T cell receptor beta chain turned up a few times. What it recognizes is unknown. This entry belongs to a study of cytomegalovirus exposure and HLA in healthy donors. Turning to the study itself: Unique TCR beta sequences numbering fewer than 130 million came from around 180 million T cells in an earlier analysis.

The CDR3 consists of 14 residues. After removal of 7 bases from V and 6 bases from J, the junction contained 10 bases not matched to a gene. The V gene's germline CDR1 is MDHEN and CDR2 SYDVKM. While unrecorded immune exposures were likely, the donors were nominally healthy when sampled. PCR employed 60 Vbeta and 13 Jbeta primers. Original processing notes: An analysis performed later counted 70 million to 90 million unique TCR beta chains (roughly 11 million of them shared). Some clones are missing from TCRdb's copy, which holds only in-frame ones; the method was immunoSEQ multiplex PCR. The DNA was the basis for D and trimming; V, J and clone size are from that table. Of approximately 150,000 clones listed, roughly 85% are singletons. Study outcomes and limitations: Later analysis suggested most CMV-associated TCR beta chains were HLA-restricted.

This chain links TRBV28 with TRBJ2-7; 9 positions match TRBD2. Sequences were obtained from PBMCs. The clonotype was recovered from a middle-aged man in good health and CMV-seronegative. CDR3 sequence reads: CASTPPGLAPEQYF. CDR3 DNA: TGTGCCAGCACACCCCCGGGACTAGCTCCCGAGCAGTACTTC.